These 20 T cell receptor beta chains share one sample of origin, sequenced in a study of OX40 agonist ivuxolimab in advanced cancers. Repertoires were generated with immunoSEQ multiplex PCR, while TCRdb's copy carries only in-frame clones and drops some. The sample yields around 80,000 clones, approximately 90% seen once. Sequenced here: CD4+ or CD8+ T cells sorted from blood, sampled in a trial of the OX40 agonist ivuxolimab. Every receptor here comes from an adult with an advanced solid tumor such as melanoma, head and neck, liver or kidney cancer.

A few counts support this clone. The chain is built from TRBV7-3 and TRBJ2-2, with D hard to call. CDR1 is SGHTA and CDR2 is FQGTGA in the germline V gene. Deletions cut 2 bases from V and 7 bases from J, with 8 bases between. The CDR3 length is 13 residues. The chain's CDR3 is CASSLYGIGELFF. In DNA, the CDR3 is TGTGCCAGCAGCTTATATGGGATCGGGGAGCTGTTTTTT.

The chain uses TRBV10-3 and TRBJ1-1, with D perhaps matching TRBD1 (5 bases). Looked up from germline, CDR1 is ENHRY and CDR2 is SYGVKD. This CDR3 spans 14 amino acids. V lost 1 base, J lost 1 base, and 7 bases lay in between. As DNA, the CDR3 is TGTGCCATCAGTGAGTTTGGGGGGAACACTGAAGCTTTCTTT. Its translation is CAISEFGGNTEAFF.

This chain connects TRBV9 to TRBJ1-5, with 7 bases aligning to TRBD1. CDR1 is SGDLS, CDR2 YYNGEE, per germline. This CDR3 is 15 amino acids long. Losses at the gene ends were 3 bases for V and 7 bases for J; bases not matched to a gene: 10. The CDR3 region has the DNA TGTGCCAGCAGCGCCTCCGGGACAGCAGGACAGCCCCAGCATTTT. It encodes CASSASGTAGQPQHF. The full variable domain, rest sourced from reference TRBV9 and TRBJ1-5, is DSGVTQTPKHLITATGQRVTLRCSPRSGDLSVYWYQQSLDQGLQFLIQYYNGEERAKGNILERFSAQQFPDLHSELNLSSLELGDSALYFCASSASGTAGQPQHFGDGTRLSIL.

The chain employs TRBV14 and TRBJ2-7; D possibly corresponds to TRBD2 (6 bases). V was shortened by 6 bases and J by 0 bases, with 12 bases between the two germline ends. CDR1 and CDR2 (germline): SGHDN, FVKESK. This CDR3 comprises 14 residues. The CDR3 DNA reads as TGTGCCAGCAGTCGGGACTCATACTCCTACGAGCAGTACTTC. Residues: CASSRDSYSYEQYF.

This sequence joins TRBV7-3 and TRBJ2-6, with no clear D. CDR1 SGHTA and CDR2 FQGTGA come from the germline V gene. This CDR3 region has 16 residues. V shed 1 base and J shed 0 bases, with 7 bases lying between them. CDR3: CASSLNGRSGANVLTF. The CDR3 region has the DNA TGTGCCAGCAGCTTAAATGGGCGCTCTGGGGCCAACGTCCTGACTTTC.

This rearrangement joins TRBV19 to TRBJ2-1; no reliable D call. Trimming cost V 4 bases and J 6 bases, with 4 bases left between them. CDR3 length: 11 residues. Germline V lookup: CDR1 LNHDA, CDR2 SQIVND (reference sequence). The CDR3 here is CASSRSNEQFF. The CDR3 nucleotides read TGTGCCAGTAGTAGGAGCAATGAGCAGTTCTTC.

V is TRBV6-5 and J is TRBJ2-5, with 9 bases lining up with TRBD1. CDR3 length equals 14 residues. Germline V gene data show CDR1 as MNHEY and CDR2 as SVGAGI. The trim removed 6 bases at V and 5 bases at J, leaving 7 bases unmatched. The CDR3: CASRPGTGTETQYF. The CDR3 DNA reads TGTGCCAGCAGGCCTGGGACAGGGACCGAGACCCAGTACTTC.

The rearrangement joins TRBV29-1 to TRBJ1-1, with D tentatively TRBD1 (6 bases). Trimming took off 5 bases at V and 4 bases at J, with 11 bases between the two ends. The CDR3 is 12 amino acids. Germline V gene data show CDR1 as SQVTM and CDR2 as ANQGSEA. The CDR3 sequence is CSVTGHSTEAFF. The CDR3 nucleotides read TGCAGCGTTACGGGACACTCCACTGAAGCTTTCTTT.

The chain uses TRBV19 and TRBJ2-1; D unclear. V shed 5 bases and J shed 7 bases, with 18 bases lying between them. Germline-derived CDR1 and CDR2 are LNHDA and SQIVND (reference sequence). The CDR3 sequence is 15 residues long. The CDR3 region is CASSLVGLTQNEQFF. The DNA of the CDR3 is TGTGCCAGTAGTCTAGTGGGTTTAACCCAGAATGAGCAGTTCTTC.

The rearrangement links TRBV18 to TRBJ2-5, with D possibly matching TRBD2 (5 bases). Germline V CDR1 and CDR2: KGHSH, LQKENI. There are 16 residues in the CDR3. V lost 3 bases to trimming and J lost 5 bases, with 19 bases between them. The DNA for the CDR3 is TGTGCCAGCTCACCCGACCATCTACTAGTTGGGGAGACCCAGTACTTC. As protein: CASSPDHLLVGETQYF.

V and J are TRBV19 and TRBJ2-1, with 7 bases lining up with TRBD2. The germline CDR1 and CDR2 sequences are LNHDA and SQIVND (reference sequence). This CDR3 has 18 residues. After removal of 6 bases from V and 3 bases from J, the junction contained 17 bases not matched to a gene. This CDR3 is CASRGLGEGHLLYNEQFF. The CDR3 coding sequence is TGTGCCAGTAGGGGGCTAGGGGAGGGCCATCTTCTCTACAATGAGCAGTTCTTC. Full variable domain (outside the CDR3, taken from reference TRBV19 and TRBJ2-1): DGGITQSPKYLFRKEGQNVTLSCEQNLNHDAMYWYRQDPGQGLRLIYYSQIVNDFQKGDIAEGYSVSREKKESFPLTVTSAQKNPTAFYLCASRGLGEGHLLYNEQFFGPGTRLTVL.

This clone has a single count. V is TRBV29-1 and J is TRBJ1-3; D call uncertain. Germline values: CDR1 SQVTM, CDR2 ANQGSEA. Trimming removed 3 bases at V and 0 bases at J, with 6 bases between. The CDR3 totals 13 residues. The CDR3 here is CSVERFSGNTIYF. In DNA form, the CDR3 reads TGCAGCGTTGAGCGATTCTCTGGAAACACCATATATTTT.

The V gene is TRBV5-6, the J gene TRBJ1-4; D gene ambiguous. This CDR3 spans 10 amino acids. Looked up from germline, CDR1 is SGHDT and CDR2 is YYEEEE. V was pared by 5 bases and J by 7 bases, with 3 bases between. This CDR3 reads CASRVEKLFF. CDR3 sequence (DNA): TGTGCCAGCAGGGTTGAAAAACTGTTTTTT.

The chain has TRBV4-2 and TRBJ1-4; D possibly corresponds to TRBD1 (5 bases). V shed 3 bases and J shed 4 bases, with 18 bases lying between them. CDR1 is LGHNA, CDR2 YNFKEQ, per germline. The length of the CDR3 is 17 residues. CDR3 bases: TGTGCCAGCAGCCATGGTAATTGGGGCAGGGATAATGAAAAACTGTTTTTT. Its translation: CASSHGNWGRDNEKLFF.

V and J are TRBV6-5 and TRBJ2-7, with D uncertain. Trimming shortened V by 7 bases and J by 0 bases, and 16 bases separated the two germline ends. Germline CDR1 and CDR2: MNHEY and SVGAGI. The CDR3 runs to 15 residues. Here the CDR3 DNA reads TGTGCCAGCACCCACGCGCAGGTCGACTCCTACGAGCAGTACTTC. This gives the protein CASTHAQVDSYEQYF.

The chain links TRBV11-1 to TRBJ1-1; possibly TRBD1 for D (6 bases). Deletions cut 8 bases from V and 0 bases from J, with 10 bases between. This CDR3 region has 13 residues. Germline CDR1 reads SGHAT; CDR2 reads FQDESV (reference sequence). As DNA, the CDR3 is TGTGCCAGCGCACAGGGATTGAACACTGAAGCTTTCTTT. Translated: CASAQGLNTEAFF.

V and J are TRBV7-9 and TRBJ1-5; possible D gene TRBD1, 6 bases. Germline values: CDR1 SEHNR, CDR2 FQNEAQ (reference sequence). V lost 5 bases and J 0 bases, leaving 14 bases between the germline ends. The CDR3 is 16 residues long. The CDR3 is CASSTGTLNSNQPQHF. The CDR3 nucleotides are TGTGCCAGCAGCACTGGGACACTTAATAGCAATCAGCCCCAGCATTTT.

The CDR3 spells CASSLAFTGASTDTQYF. The CDR3 DNA follows: TGCGCCAGCAGCTTGGCCTTTACGGGGGCTAGCACAGATACGCAGTATTTT. V usage is TRBV5-1 and J usage is TRBJ2-3; perhaps D is TRBD1 or TRBD2 (6 bases each). Trimming shortened V by 0 bases and J by 0 bases, and 14 bases separated the two germline ends. Per germline, CDR1 SGHRS and CDR2 YFSETQ. The CDR3 runs 17 residues.

The chain recombines TRBV5-4 with TRBJ2-7, with D unclear. From germline, CDR1 is SGHNT and CDR2 YYREEE (reference sequence). The CDR3 spans 12 residues. V gave up 1 base and J gave up 3 bases, with 5 bases separating them. The CDR3 loop reads CASSLPGYEQYF. The CDR3 DNA sequence: TGTGCCAGCAGCTTGCCGGGCTACGAGCAGTACTTC.

V is TRBV10-3 and J is TRBJ2-7; 8 bases are a match to TRBD2. The length of the CDR3 is 14 residues. Germline V gene data show CDR1 as ENHRY and CDR2 as SYGVKD. With 7 bases clipped from V and 7 bases from J, the junction kept 12 bases outside the gene matches. The CDR3 region is CAINPGLGSREQYF. DNA of the CDR3: TGTGCCATCAATCCGGGACTAGGGTCTCGTGAGCAGTACTTC.